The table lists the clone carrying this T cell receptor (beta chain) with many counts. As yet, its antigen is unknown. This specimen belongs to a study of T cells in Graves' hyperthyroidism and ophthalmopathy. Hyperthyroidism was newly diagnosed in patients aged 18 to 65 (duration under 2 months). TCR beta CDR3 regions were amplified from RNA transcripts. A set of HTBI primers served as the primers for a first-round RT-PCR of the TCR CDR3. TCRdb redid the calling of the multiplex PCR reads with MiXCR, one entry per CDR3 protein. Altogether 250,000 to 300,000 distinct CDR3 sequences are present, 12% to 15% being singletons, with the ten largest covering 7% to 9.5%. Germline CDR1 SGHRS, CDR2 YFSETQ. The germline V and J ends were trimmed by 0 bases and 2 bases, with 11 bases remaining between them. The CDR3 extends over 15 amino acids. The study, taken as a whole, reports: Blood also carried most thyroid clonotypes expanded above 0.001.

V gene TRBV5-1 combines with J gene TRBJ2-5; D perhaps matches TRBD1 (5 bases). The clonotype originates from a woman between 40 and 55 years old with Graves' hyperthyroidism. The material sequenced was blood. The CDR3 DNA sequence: TGCGCCAGCAGCTTGGAAGACAGCCGTCAAGAGACCCAGTACTTC. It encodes CASSLEDSRQETQYF.